This T cell receptor beta chain was identified in a study of monozygotic twins with inflammatory bowel disease. The germline CDR1 and CDR2 sequences are MNHEY and SVGAGI. CDR3 length: 15 residues. TCRdb re-called the 5' RACE reads; every CDR3 protein appears as one record, without DNA. The sample holds 300,000 to 350,000 distinct CDR3 sequences. As for this clonotype: Its antigen is unknown.

Regarding the study as a whole: Individual T cell subtypes were not distinguishable. Patients got different immunosuppressive treatments, which may have made their repertoires more variable.

Material: blood. The TCR sequence derives from a human donor with ulcerative colitis or Crohn's disease, or a healthy co-twin of an affected twin (not recorded which). The chain carries TRBV6-5 and TRBJ1-3. Here the CDR3 reads CASSYESRSGNTIYF.